This T cell receptor (beta chain) was captured by sequencing in a study of preoperative IRX-2 immunotherapy in early breast cancer (dated by TCRdb to between 2018 and 2020). This specimen's treatment or condition label, per the study, means: preoperative locoregional IRX-2 cytokine immunotherapy. The samples were obtained from a phase Ib study in which preoperative, locoregional IRX-2 cytokine immunotherapy intended to prime immune responses was tested. The donors were early-stage breast cancer patients who were given IRX-2 prior to surgery. Library construction relied on the immunoSEQ multiplex PCR assay. The immuneACCESS repertoire file appears here via TCRdb, limited to in-frame rearrangements. These files lack a portion of the clones; in checked studies, under half of the deficit traces to unresolved V genes, and the cause of the others is not known. The sample has roughly 93,000 clones on record, 75% to 90% of them singletons. The biggest ten clones account for roughly 2% of the sample.

Inclusive of the bounding cysteine and phenylalanine, the CDR3 is 13 residues long. Only CDR3 DNA remains: 39 bases, in frame from the first base. V loses 1 base, J loses 6 bases, and the germline ends lie 6 bases apart. The CDR1 and CDR2 encoded by the germline V gene are SGHVS and FQNEAQ. On this clone itself: Its antigen is not yet known. The input lacks base qualities; no much larger clone sits a single base away.

The chain was built from TRBV7-8 and TRBJ1-4, with no reliable assignment of the D segment. The TCR originated in a human donor with breast cancer. Specimen: tumor tissue, collected after IRX-2 immunotherapy. The nucleotide sequence reads TGTGCCAGCAGCTTAGGGACTGATGAAAAACTGTTTTTT. It encodes CASSLGTDEKLFF.